This TCR beta chain was identified in a study of identical twins. Via MiXCR, TCRdb re-called the 5' RACE reads, giving one row per CDR3 protein. Among approximately 890,000 distinct CDR3 sequences listed, about 12% were seen once. The CDR3 has 11 residues. Deletions cut 4 bases from V and 10 bases from J, with 10 bases between. No donor was unhealthy or non-Caucasian. This same sample was also part of a study on yellow fever vaccine responses in identical twins. From that paper: Twins' vaccine T cell response reportedly gave the appearance of partial convergence and partial personalization.

This receptor was obtained from a woman under 30 in good health. Specimen: PBMCs. The rearrangement links TRBV12-3 or TRBV12-4 to TRBJ1-1; D call uncertain. CDR3 protein: CASSSGPGAFF. The CDR3 DNA reads as TGTGCCAGCAGTTCAGGCCCGGGAGCTTTCTTT.